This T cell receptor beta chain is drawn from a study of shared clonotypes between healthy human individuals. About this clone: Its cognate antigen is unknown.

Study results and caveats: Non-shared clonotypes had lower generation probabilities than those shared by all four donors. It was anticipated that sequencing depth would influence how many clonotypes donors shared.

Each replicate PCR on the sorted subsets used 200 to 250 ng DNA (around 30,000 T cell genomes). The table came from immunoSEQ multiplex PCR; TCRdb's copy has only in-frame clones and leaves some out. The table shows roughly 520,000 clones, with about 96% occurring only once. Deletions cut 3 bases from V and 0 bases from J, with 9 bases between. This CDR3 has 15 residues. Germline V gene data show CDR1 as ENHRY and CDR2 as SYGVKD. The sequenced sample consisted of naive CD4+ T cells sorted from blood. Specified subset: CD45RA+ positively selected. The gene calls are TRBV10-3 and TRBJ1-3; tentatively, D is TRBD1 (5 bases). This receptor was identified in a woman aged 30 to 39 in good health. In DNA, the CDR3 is TGTGCCATCAGTGAAACAGGTAGCTCTGGAAACACCATATATTTT. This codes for CAISETGSSGNTIYF.